Presented here are 25 T cell receptor beta chains from one specimen sequenced in a study of shared clonotypes between healthy human individuals. Generated by immunoSEQ multiplex PCR, the TCRdb table keeps only in-frame clones and is missing some. There are 490,000 or so clones in the sample; over 60% occur only once, and 10% to 15% lies in the top ten. The sample consisted of PBMCs. These receptors were obtained from a woman in her 40s in good health. Some clones in this sample may be carry-over from other donors' samples.

Details on this clone: Compared with germline, one end of the junction differs, possibly owing to a read error. Different DNA sequences within this sample yield the same CDR3. The chain couples TRBV6-4 to TRBJ2-2, with 7 bases aligning to TRBD1. The CDR3 has 16 residues. Germline values: CDR1 MRHNA, CDR2 SNTAGT. The CDR3 DNA reads TGTGCCAGTAGTGAGGCCGGGACAGCGAACACCGGGGAGCTGTTTTTT. The encoded protein is CASSEAGTANTGELFF.

This clone has a count of ten or more. Other DNA sequences within the sample encode an identical CDR3. V is TRBV6-1 and J is TRBJ1-1; D not certain. Germline V gene sequence: CDR1 MNHNS, CDR2 SASEGT. The CDR3 runs 13 residues. V was clipped by 5 bases and J by 1 base, with 8 bases between them. Written as DNA, the CDR3 is TGTGCCAGCAGTCGAACAGAGAACACTGAAGCTTTCTTT. It encodes CASSRTENTEAFF.

The chain joins TRBV30 to TRBJ1-3; no clear D. V was shortened by 5 bases and J by 3 bases, with 5 bases between the two germline ends. The CDR3 spans 11 residues. Germline V gives CDR1 GTSNPN, CDR2 SVGIG (reference sequence). CDR3 residues: CAWGIGNTIYF. In DNA, the CDR3 is TGTGCCTGGGGGATTGGAAACACCATATATTTT.

This clone was observed a handful of times. The chain recombines TRBV2 with TRBJ1-5, with 7 nucleotides matching TRBD1. The ends lost 3 bases at V and 7 bases at J; junction bases unmatched: 3. CDR3 size: 13 residues. CDR1 and CDR2 (germline): SNHLY, FYNNEI. The CDR3 DNA reads as TGTGCCAGCAGTGACGAGGGGGCACAGCCCCAGCATTTT. Protein: CASSDEGAQPQHF. The entire variable domain, with the rest obtained from reference TRBV2 and TRBJ1-5, is as follows: EPEVTQTPSHQVTQMGQEVILRCVPISNHLYFYWYRQILGQKVEFLVSFYNNEISEKSEIFDDQFSVERPDGSNFTLKIRSTKLEDSAMYFCASSDEGAQPQHFGDGTRLSIL.

The chain recombines TRBV9 with TRBJ2-1; the match to TRBD2 covers 8 bases. This CDR3 spans 15 amino acids. The V and J ends lost 0 bases and 10 bases, in that order; junction bases with no gene match: 9. The germline V gene encodes CDR1 SGDLS and CDR2 YYNGEE. CDR3 protein: CASSVGAGGNGEQFF. CDR3 DNA: TGTGCCAGCAGCGTAGGCGCGGGAGGTAATGGCGAGCAGTTCTTC.

In its sample, this clone was seen a few times. The chain employs TRBV25-1 and TRBJ2-3, with 7 bases fitting TRBD2. Trimming removed 4 bases from V and 2 bases from J; junction bases left unmatched: 6. Germline CDR1 and CDR2: MGHDK and SYGVNS. There are 15 residues in the CDR3. The DNA of the CDR3 is TGTGCCAGCAGTGGACTACTAGCGAACACAGATACGCAGTATTTT. Protein sequence: CASSGLLANTDTQYF. The complete variable domain, with remaining parts taken from reference TRBV25-1 and TRBJ2-3, reads EADIYQTPRYLVIGTGKKITLECSQTMGHDKMYWYQQDPGMELHLIHYSYGVNSTEKGDLSSESTVSRIRTEHFPLTLESARPSHTSQYLCASSGLLANTDTQYFGPGTRLTVL.

This clone was observed once. The chain is built from TRBV16 and TRBJ1-1, with D possibly being TRBD1 (6 bases). The CDR3 covers 14 residues. Trimming pared 2 bases from V and 7 bases from J, leaving 14 bases between. CDR1 and CDR2 from the germline V gene are KGHSY and FQNENV. CDR3 DNA sequence: TGTGCCAGCAGCCAAATGACAGGTTATAGTGAAGCTTTCTTT. Translating it yields CASSQMTGYSEAFF.

The chain links TRBV4-1 to TRBJ1-2; 7 bases are a match to TRBD1. The V gene's germline CDR1 is MGHRA and CDR2 YSYEKL. With 3 bases clipped from V and 3 bases from J, the junction kept 7 bases outside the gene matches. This CDR3 contains 15 residues. The CDR3 coding sequence is TGCGCCAGCAGCCACCTCAACAGGGGAGACTATGGCTACACCTTC. As protein: CASSHLNRGDYGYTF.

This clone has a single count. This chain joins TRBV28 and TRBJ2-3; 8 positions match TRBD2. V lost 7 bases to trimming and J lost 1 base; unmatched junction nucleotides: 10. Germline V gene lookup returns CDR1 MDHEN and CDR2 SYDVKM. This CDR3 is 16 amino acids long. The CDR3 here is CASNRFVGGGTDTQYF. DNA for the CDR3: TGTGCCAGCAACAGGTTCGTCGGGGGGGGCACAGATACGCAGTATTTT.

In its sample, this clone was seen once. This chain joins TRBV27 and TRBJ2-5, with 11 bases matching TRBD2. The J call could be wrong; TRBJ2-7 is a better fit for the DNA end. CDR3 size: 16 residues. CDR1 and CDR2 (germline): MNHEY, SMNVEV (reference sequence). The CDR3 spells CASKLAGGPSSYEQYF. The CDR3 DNA reads TGTGCCAGCAAGCTAGCGGGAGGACCAAGCTCCTACGAGCAGTACTTC.

V gene TRBV7-2 combines with J gene TRBJ2-5; 8 bases are shared with TRBD1. The germline V gene encodes CDR1 SGHTA and CDR2 FQGNSA. Germline trimming cut 5 bases from V and 7 bases from J; bases unmatched to any gene: 6. The CDR3 has 13 residues. CDR3: CASSTQGAGTQYF. The CDR3 DNA follows: TGTGCCAGCAGCACCCAGGGGGCCGGGACCCAGTACTTC.

A remark on this clone: This specimen includes other DNA sequences encoding the same CDR3. J is TRBJ2-7 and V is TRBV18; D unclear. Trimming shortened V by 3 bases and J by 4 bases, and 7 bases separated the two germline ends. Germline assignment: CDR1 KGHSH and CDR2 LQKENI. CDR3 length equals 12 residues. CDR3 sequence reads: CASSPSQYEQYF. CDR3 bases: TGTGCCAGCTCACCCTCCCAATACGAGCAGTACTTC.

Of note for this clone: A much larger clone sits a single nucleotide away, making a read error possible. The J gene is TRBJ1-2, the V gene TRBV11-2, with D uncertain. From germline, CDR1 is SGHAT and CDR2 FQNNGV. The germline V and J ends were trimmed by 3 bases and 2 bases, with 7 bases remaining between them. The CDR3 is 13 residues long. CDR3 sequence reads: CASSLGRNYGYTF. The CDR3 bases are TGTGCCAGCAGCTTGGGCAGGAACTATGGCTACACCTTC.

J is TRBJ1-2 and V is TRBV5-6; maybe TRBD1 (6 bases). The CDR3 extends over 15 amino acids. The germline V gene has CDR1 SGHDT and CDR2 YYEEEE. Trimming shortened V by 4 bases and J by 0 bases, and 13 bases separated the two germline ends. The CDR3 sequence is CASSPGQTPNYGYTF. As DNA, the CDR3 is TGTGCCAGCAGCCCCGGACAGACTCCTAACTATGGCTACACCTTC.

The chain is built from TRBV29-1 and TRBJ1-1; D remains ambiguous. CDR1 and CDR2 (germline): SQVTM, ANQGSEA. Trimming shortened V by 3 bases and J by 4 bases, and 12 bases separated the two germline ends. CDR3 size: 13 residues. Here the CDR3 DNA reads TGCAGCGTTGAGAGGAGTCGAGGCACTGAAGCTTTCTTT. This gives the protein CSVERSRGTEAFF. Filled out from reference TRBV29-1 and TRBJ1-1, the complete variable domain reads SAVISQKPSRDICQRGTSLTIQCQVDSQVTMMFWYRQQPGQSLTLIATANQGSEATYESGFVIDKFPISRPNLTFSTLTVSNMSPEDSSIYLCSVERSRGTEAFFGQGTRLTVV.

This rearrangement joins TRBV5-1 to TRBJ2-1; no firm D call. The V gene lost 1 base and the J gene lost 5 bases, with 7 bases spanning the gap. The CDR3 is made up of 13 amino acids. Germline lookup yields CDR1 SGHRS and CDR2 YFSETQ. The CDR3 bases are TGCGCCAGCAGCTTGTTCGAGAACAATGAGCAGTTCTTC. Protein sequence: CASSLFENNEQFF.

V gene TRBV28 combines with J gene TRBJ1-2; possible D gene TRBD1, 6 bases. Trimming cost V 2 bases and J 6 bases, with 22 bases left between them. In germline, CDR1 is MDHEN, CDR2 SYDVKM. The CDR3 has 17 amino acids. The CDR3 DNA is TGTGCCAGCAGTTTAGGGGGGGCAGACCCCACCCAGGATGGCTACACCTTC. It translates to CASSLGGADPTQDGYTF.

The CDR3 nucleotides are TGTGCCAGCAGTGAATTTAGTAGGGATACGCAGTATTTT. This sequence encodes CASSEFSRDTQYF. The rearrangement uses TRBV25-1 and TRBJ2-3; D is uncertain. Trimming removed 1 base at V and 6 bases at J, with 8 bases between. The CDR3 runs to 13 residues. CDR1 is MGHDK, CDR2 SYGVNS, per germline.

This rearrangement joins TRBV30 to TRBJ2-3, with 8 bases aligning to TRBD1. The CDR3 spans 16 residues. With V trimmed by 4 bases and J by 0 bases, 9 bases remained unmatched. Germline assignment: CDR1 GTSNPN and CDR2 SVGIG (reference sequence). As DNA, the CDR3 is TGTGCCTGGACCCCCTGGGACAGGAGAAGCACAGATACGCAGTATTTT. This gives the protein CAWTPWDRRSTDTQYF.

The chain links TRBV29-1 to TRBJ1-1, with D possibly TRBD1 on 6 matching bases. The germline V gene encodes CDR1 SQVTM and CDR2 ANQGSEA. V was pared by 6 bases and J by 4 bases, with 15 bases between. This CDR3 spans 13 amino acids. Here the CDR3 reads CSVGTTKGTEAFF. In nucleotides, the CDR3 is TGCAGCGTGGGGACAACTAAGGGCACTGAAGCTTTCTTT.

Comments on this clone: This CDR3 is also generated by other DNA sequences in the sample. The rearrangement uses TRBV6-1 and TRBJ1-1; D gene unclear. V shed 6 bases and J shed 0 bases, with 11 bases lying between them. The germline gives CDR1 MNHNS, CDR2 SASEGT. The CDR3 covers 14 residues. The CDR3 here is CASRERGLNTEAFF. The CDR3 DNA is TGTGCCAGCAGAGAAAGAGGGCTGAACACTGAAGCTTTCTTT.

This rearrangement joins TRBV27 to TRBJ2-2; 11 bases align to TRBD2. Losses at the gene ends were 6 bases for V and 6 bases for J; bases not matched to a gene: 6. CDR1 is MNHEY and CDR2 is SMNVEV in the germline V gene (reference sequence). The CDR3 is made up of 15 amino acids. The CDR3 bases are TGTGCCAGCAGCACTAGCGGGAGTAGCTCCGGGGAGCTGTTTTTT. As protein: CASSTSGSSSGELFF.

The chain couples TRBV4-1 to TRBJ2-3, with a weak D call TRBD1 (6 bases). The ends were cut back, 1 base at V and 5 bases at J, with 13 bases in the middle. CDR1 and CDR2 from the germline V gene are MGHRA and YSYEKL. The CDR3 has 15 residues. CDR3 in amino acids: CASSQGAVQGDTQYF. CDR3 bases: TGCGCCAGCAGCCAAGGGGCGGTACAGGGAGATACGCAGTATTTT.

Concerning this clone itself: The sample contains more than one DNA sequence encoding this CDR3. The chain carries TRBV18 and TRBJ1-6; tentative D call: TRBD1 (6 bases). The length of the CDR3 is 14 residues. The germline V and J ends were trimmed by 3 bases and 6 bases, with 9 bases remaining between them. Per germline, CDR1 KGHSH and CDR2 LQKENI. The CDR3 is CASSPRDTNSPLHF. The CDR3, as DNA: TGTGCCAGCTCACCGCGGGACACTAATTCACCCCTCCACTTT.

The chain is built from TRBV18 and TRBJ2-3; no definite D call. Germline loops: CDR1 KGHSH, CDR2 LQKENI. The V end lost 0 bases, the J end lost 5 bases, and 9 bases lay between the germline ends. This CDR3 has 14 amino acids. The CDR3: CASSPPVQGDTQYF. CDR3 sequence (DNA): TGTGCCAGCTCACCACCAGTCCAAGGAGATACGCAGTATTTT.